This TCR beta chain is drawn from a study of cytomegalovirus exposure and HLA in healthy donors. Broader study findings: Later analysis found that TCR beta chains associated with HLA were more clonally expanded than other, equally common chains. Analysis performed later found under 20,000 TCR beta sequences associated with HLA alleles at 0.05 false discovery rate.

13 Jbeta primers and 60 Vbeta primers were used for the PCR. Clones were read by immunoSEQ multiplex PCR, and TCRdb kept only the in-frame ones, dropping some. Found here are roughly 140,000 clones, around 79% of them singletons; the top ten hold roughly 6%. With respect to this clone: The antigen is not known.

At the time of sampling, donors were nominally healthy, though unrecorded immune exposures were likely. Trimming took off 2 bases at V and 4 bases at J, with 13 bases between the two ends. Germline-derived CDR1 and CDR2 are SGHRS and YFSETQ. The CDR3 spans 15 residues. This clonotype originated in a man in his fifties or sixties in good health and CMV-seropositive. The chain combines TRBV5-1 with TRBJ1-3, with D perhaps TRBD1 (6 bases). Sequencing was performed on PBMCs. CDR3 nucleotide sequence: TGCGCCAGCAGCTTAGGAACAGGGTCAGGAAACACCATATATTTT. Translated, it gives CASSLGTGSGNTIYF.